This T cell receptor beta chain was recorded in a study of cytomegalovirus exposure and HLA in healthy donors. Study-wide results and caveats: A later analysis linked a missense DCLRE1C variant to TCR beta V- and J-gene trimming. With DRB1 most and HLA-C fewest, TCR association rates differed between HLA loci in a later analysis. A later analysis reported that several of the most significant clusters appeared to be linked to common viral pathogens, among them Epstein-Barr virus. Some public TCRs appeared in many individuals, while most sequences were rare.

The primer mix had 60 Vbeta and 13 Jbeta primers. This table comes from immunoSEQ multiplex PCR, and its TCRdb copy is limited to in-frame clones, with some not included. Among roughly 150,000 clones listed, roughly 80% were seen once. This CDR3 is 14 amino acids long. V was clipped by 5 bases and J by 2 bases, with 12 bases between them. Germline-derived CDR1 and CDR2 are SGHAT and FQNNGV. Points on this clone: The antigen is unknown.

The sample was PBMCs. This receptor was obtained from a man aged 45-65 years in good health and CMV-seropositive. The chain has TRBV11-2 and TRBJ2-5; D is ambiguous. The CDR3 loop reads CASSPNSGQETQYF. The CDR3 nucleotides read TGTGCCAGCAGCCCTAACAGTGGGCAAGAGACCCAGTACTTC.